This TCR gamma chain was captured by sequencing in a study of gamma-delta chains in newborns, infants, children. Study as a whole: Polyclonal expansion of innate γδ T cells after birth follows microbial exposure.

J lost 4 bases, V lost 0 bases, and 3 bases had no gene match. The CDR3 spans 17 residues. Per the germline V gene, CDR1 is GITISATS and CDR2 is ISYDGTV (reference sequence). TCRdb fed the reads into CATT to redo clone calling. The table shows approximately 600 gamma-chain clones, with approximately 69% occurring only once. In regard to this clone: This specimen includes other DNA sequences encoding the same CDR3.

The chain uses TRGV9 and TRGJP. The J gene, missing from TCRdb, was assigned here through DNA to germline matching. The sequenced material came from blood. This receptor was obtained from a child who was a newborn, infant or young child, either healthy, febrile or measles-vaccinated (not recorded which). The CDR3 sequence: CALWEVLQELGKKIKVF. The CDR3 DNA sequence: TGTGCCTTGTGGGAGGTGCTTCAAGAGTTGGGCAAAAAAATCAAGGTATTT.